Included here is one T cell receptor beta chain sequence, with context. Antigen unknown. This sample is part of a study of identical twins. Points from the study as a whole: Sequences that were beta out-of-frame showed weaker excess twin sharing. Models predicted less out-of-frame TCR alpha sharing in monozygotic twins than was found.

Template switching introduced a universal primer site, and the cDNA bore unique molecular identifiers. Using its own MiXCR run on the 5' RACE reads, TCRdb lists one record per CDR3 protein. The sample records about 890,000 distinct CDR3 sequences, 9% to 15% being singletons. The CDR3 totals 22 residues. Another study also made use of these data, one on yellow fever vaccine responses in identical twins.

Input material: PBMCs. This receptor was identified in a woman aged 18-30 years in good health. The chain uses TRBV21-1 and TRBJ2-5; the D call of TRBD2 is as the table states it, not checked on the DNA. TRBV21-1 is recorded as a pseudogene. The CDR3 DNA is TGTGCCAGCAGCAAAGAGTCTGAGTGTAAAAGGACTAGCGGGGACCAAGGAGAGACCCAGTACTTC. This sequence encodes CASSKESECKRTSGDQGETQYF.